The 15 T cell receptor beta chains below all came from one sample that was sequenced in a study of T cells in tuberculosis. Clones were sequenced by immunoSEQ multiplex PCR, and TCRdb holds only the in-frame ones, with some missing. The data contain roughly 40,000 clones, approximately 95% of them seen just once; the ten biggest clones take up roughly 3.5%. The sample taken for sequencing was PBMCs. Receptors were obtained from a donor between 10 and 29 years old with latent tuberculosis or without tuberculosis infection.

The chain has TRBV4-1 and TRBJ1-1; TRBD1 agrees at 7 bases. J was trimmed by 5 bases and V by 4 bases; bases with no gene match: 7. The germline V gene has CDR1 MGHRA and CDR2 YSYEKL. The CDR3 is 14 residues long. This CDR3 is CASSLPGDRTEAFF. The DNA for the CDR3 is TGCGCCAGCAGCCTCCCAGGGGACAGAACTGAAGCTTTCTTT.

The CDR3 nucleotides are TGCGCCAGCAGGGGACAGGTCTATGGCTACACCTTC. Its translation is CASRGQVYGYTF. This chain joins TRBV10-1 and TRBJ1-2; 8 bases match TRBD1. The length of the CDR3 is 12 residues. J lost 4 bases, V lost 6 bases, and 1 base had no gene match. Germline V gives CDR1 WNHNN, CDR2 SYGVQD (reference sequence).

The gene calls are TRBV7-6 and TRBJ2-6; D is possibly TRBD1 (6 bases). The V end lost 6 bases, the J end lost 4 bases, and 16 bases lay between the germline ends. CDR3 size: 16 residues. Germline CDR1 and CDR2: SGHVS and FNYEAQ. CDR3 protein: CASSFMQGRGANVLTF. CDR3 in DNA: TGTGCCAGCAGTTTTATGCAGGGGAGAGGGGCCAACGTCCTGACTTTC.

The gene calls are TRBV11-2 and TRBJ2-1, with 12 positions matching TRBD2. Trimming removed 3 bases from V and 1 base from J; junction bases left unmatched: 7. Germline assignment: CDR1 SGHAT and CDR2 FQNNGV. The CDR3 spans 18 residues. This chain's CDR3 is CASSFQLAGGISYNEQFF. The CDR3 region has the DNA TGTGCCAGCAGCTTTCAGCTAGCGGGGGGGATATCCTACAATGAGCAGTTCTTC.

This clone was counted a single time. CDR3 residues: CASRGDRIGNQPQHF. The DNA for the CDR3 is TGTGCCAGCAGGGGGGACAGAATCGGCAATCAGCCCCAGCATTTT. The V gene is TRBV6-1, the J gene TRBJ1-5; 7 bases align to TRBD1. This CDR3 contains 15 residues. Germline CDR1 is MNHNS and CDR2 is SASEGT. The J segment lost 2 bases and the V segment lost 6 bases, leaving 7 bases of the junction unmatched.

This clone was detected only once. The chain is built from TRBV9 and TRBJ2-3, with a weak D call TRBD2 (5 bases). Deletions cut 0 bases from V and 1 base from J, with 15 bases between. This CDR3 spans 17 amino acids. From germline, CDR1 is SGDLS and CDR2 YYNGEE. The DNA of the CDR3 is TGTGCCAGCAGCGTAGGTCCCCCCTCGCGGGGCACAGATACGCAGTATTTT. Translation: CASSVGPPSRGTDTQYF.

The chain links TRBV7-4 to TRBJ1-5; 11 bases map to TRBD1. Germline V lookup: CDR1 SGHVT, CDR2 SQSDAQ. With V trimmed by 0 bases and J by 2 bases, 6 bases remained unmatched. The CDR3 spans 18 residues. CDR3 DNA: TGTGCCAGCAGCTTAGCGATGGGACAGGGGGTGGGCAATCAGCCCCAGCATTTT. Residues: CASSLAMGQGVGNQPQHF.

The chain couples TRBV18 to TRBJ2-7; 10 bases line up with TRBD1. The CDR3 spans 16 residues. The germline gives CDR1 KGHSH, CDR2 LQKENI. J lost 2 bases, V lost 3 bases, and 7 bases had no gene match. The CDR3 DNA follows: TGTGCCAGCTCACCGTCCCGGGACAGGGGACCCTACGAGCAGTACTTC. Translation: CASSPSRDRGPYEQYF.

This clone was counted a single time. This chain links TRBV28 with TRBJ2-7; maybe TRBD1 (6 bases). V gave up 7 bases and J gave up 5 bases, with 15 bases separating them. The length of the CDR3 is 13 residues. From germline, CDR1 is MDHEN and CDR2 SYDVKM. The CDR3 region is CASTHPQGHEQYF. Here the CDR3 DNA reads TGTGCCAGCACACATCCACAGGGACACGAGCAGTACTTC.

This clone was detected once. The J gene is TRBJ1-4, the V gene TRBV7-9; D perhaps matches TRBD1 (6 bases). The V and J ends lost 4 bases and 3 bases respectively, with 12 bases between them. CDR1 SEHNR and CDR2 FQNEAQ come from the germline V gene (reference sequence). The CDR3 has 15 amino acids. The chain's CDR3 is CASSYQGPSNEKLFF. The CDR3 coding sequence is TGTGCCAGCAGCTATCAGGGGCCATCTAATGAAAAACTGTTTTTT.

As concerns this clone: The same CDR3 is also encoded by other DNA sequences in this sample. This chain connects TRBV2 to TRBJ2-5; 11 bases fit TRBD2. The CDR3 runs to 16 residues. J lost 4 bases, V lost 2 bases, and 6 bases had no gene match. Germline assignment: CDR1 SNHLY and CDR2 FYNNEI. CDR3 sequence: CASSETSSGGRETQYF. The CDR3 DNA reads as TGTGCCAGCAGTGAAACGTCTAGCGGGGGGCGAGAGACCCAGTACTTC.

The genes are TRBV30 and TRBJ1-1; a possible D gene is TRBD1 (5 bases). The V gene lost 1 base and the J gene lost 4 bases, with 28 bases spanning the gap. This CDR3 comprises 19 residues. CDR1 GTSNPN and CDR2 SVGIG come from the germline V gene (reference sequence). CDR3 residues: CAWSAPNRGGWTLLTEAFF. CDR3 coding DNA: TGTGCCTGGAGTGCCCCAAACCGCGGGGGTTGGACCCTCCTCACTGAAGCTTTCTTT.

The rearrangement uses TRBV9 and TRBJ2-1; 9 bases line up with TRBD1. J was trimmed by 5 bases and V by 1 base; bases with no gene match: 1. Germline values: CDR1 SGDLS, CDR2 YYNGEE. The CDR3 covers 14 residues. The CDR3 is CASSVTGGNNEQFF. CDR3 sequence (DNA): TGTGCCAGCAGCGTAACAGGGGGCAACAATGAGCAGTTCTTC.

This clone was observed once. The CDR3 sequence is CASSTTGTTTYEQYF. Written as DNA, the CDR3 is TGCGCCAGCAGCACCACCGGGACAACTACCTACGAGCAGTACTTC. The chain joins TRBV5-1 to TRBJ2-7; tentatively, D is TRBD1 (6 bases). Deletions cut 4 bases from V and 2 bases from J, with 16 bases between. The V gene's germline CDR1 is SGHRS and CDR2 YFSETQ. This CDR3 contains 15 residues.

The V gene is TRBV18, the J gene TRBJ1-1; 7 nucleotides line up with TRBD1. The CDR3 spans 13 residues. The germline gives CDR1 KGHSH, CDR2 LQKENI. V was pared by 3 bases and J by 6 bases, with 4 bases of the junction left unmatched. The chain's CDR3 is CASSPTQGSEAFF. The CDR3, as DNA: TGTGCCAGCTCACCTACACAGGGGTCTGAAGCTTTCTTT.